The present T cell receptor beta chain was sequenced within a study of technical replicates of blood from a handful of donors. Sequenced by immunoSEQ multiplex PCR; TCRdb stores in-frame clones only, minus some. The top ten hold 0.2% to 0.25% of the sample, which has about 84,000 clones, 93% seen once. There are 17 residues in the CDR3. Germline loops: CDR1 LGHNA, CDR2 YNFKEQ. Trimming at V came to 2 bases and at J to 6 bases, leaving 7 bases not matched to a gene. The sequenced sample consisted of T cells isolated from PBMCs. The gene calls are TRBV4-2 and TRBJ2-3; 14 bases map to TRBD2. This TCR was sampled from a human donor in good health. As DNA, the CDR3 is TGTGCCAGCAGCCAAACCCCGGGACTAGCGGGAGAGGATACGCAGTATTTT. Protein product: CASSQTPGLAGEDTQYF.